A single sample gave rise to the 21 T cell receptor beta chains below, sequenced in a study of blood T cell repertoires in COVID-19 (dated by TCRdb to the early 2020s). Receptor libraries were prepared by the immunoSEQ multiplex PCR assay. Entries here come from immuneACCESS through TCRdb and include only in-frame sequences with V and J called. Some clones fail to appear in such tables; in the studies checked, an unresolved V gene covers under half of the shortfall, and the cause of the remainder is unknown. The sample table contains around 28,000 clones; only one count was recorded for 89% of them. Together, the top ten hold less than 3% of the sample. Material for sequencing was peripheral blood. The receptors come from a human donor in a cohort sampled during active COVID-19.

This chain connects TRBV7-2 to TRBJ2-1; 7 nucleotides agree with TRBD1. The germline V gene encodes CDR1 SGHTA and CDR2 FQGNSA. This CDR3 region has 13 residues. Unmatched junction bases numbered 2, after V lost 5 bases and J lost 4 bases. The DNA of the CDR3 is TGTGCCAGCAGCAGGGGGCTATACAATGAGCAGTTCTTC. Its translation: CASSRGLYNEQFF.

CDR3 protein: CASSFAVSNEQFF. The CDR3 DNA follows: TGCGCCAGCAGCTTTGCAGTTTCCAATGAGCAGTTCTTC. The chain employs TRBV5-1 and TRBJ2-1; unclear D gene. The V gene lost 2 bases and the J gene lost 6 bases, with 9 bases spanning the gap. Looked up from germline, CDR1 is SGHRS and CDR2 is YFSETQ. This CDR3 has 13 residues. Together with reference TRBV5-1 and TRBJ2-1, the CDR3 gives the full variable domain: KAGVTQTPRYLIKTRGQQVTLSCSPISGHRSVSWYQQTPGQGLQFLFEYFSETQRNKGNFPGRFSGRQFSNSRSEMNVSTLELGDSALYLCASSFAVSNEQFFGPGTRLTVL.

J is TRBJ1-1 and V is TRBV11-2, with D unclear. CDR3 length equals 11 residues. Deletions cut 6 bases from V and 5 bases from J, with 7 bases between. Germline-derived CDR1 and CDR2 are SGHAT and FQNNGV. CDR3 region: CASRAWTEAFF. The CDR3 DNA reads as TGTGCCAGCAGAGCCTGGACTGAAGCTTTCTTT. The entire variable domain, with the rest obtained from reference TRBV11-2 and TRBJ1-1, is as follows: EAGVAQSPRYKIIEKRQSVAFWCNPISGHATLYWYQQILGQGPKLLIQFQNNGVVDDSQLPKDRFSAERLKGVDSTLKIQPAKLEDSAVYLCASRAWTEAFFGQGTRLTVV.

The chain recombines TRBV4-3 with TRBJ2-1, with a tentative D call TRBD2 (5 bases). V was cut by 1 base and J by 12 bases, with 10 bases left in between. CDR3 length: 12 amino acids. Germline V gives CDR1 LGHNA, CDR2 YSLEER. The CDR3 reads CASSQAGSGQFF. The CDR3 nucleotides read TGCGCCAGCAGCCAAGCGGGAAGTGGGCAGTTCTTC.

The chain is built from TRBV24-1 and TRBJ1-2; the D is unclear. Germline V gives CDR1 KGHDR, CDR2 SFDVKD. This CDR3 has 13 amino acids. The V and J ends lost 9 bases and 5 bases respectively, with 15 bases between them. CDR3 DNA sequence: TGTGCCACCCCGGGCACCGGGAGATATGGCTACACCTTC. Its protein product is CATPGTGRYGYTF.

The rearrangement links TRBV5-4 to TRBJ1-5; 7 bases map to TRBD1. The CDR3 covers 13 residues. Germline V CDR1 and CDR2: SGHNT, YYREEE (reference sequence). After removal of 3 bases from V and 6 bases from J, the junction contained 3 bases not matched to a gene. DNA of the CDR3: TGTGCCAGCAGCTACAGGGGTGGTCAGCCCCAGCATTTT. Translating gives CASSYRGGQPQHF.

This clone showed up just once. The chain has TRBV29-1 and TRBJ1-2; unclear D gene. Trimming took off 7 bases at V and 5 bases at J, with 11 bases between the two ends. The germline gives CDR1 SQVTM, CDR2 ANQGSEA. This CDR3 is 11 amino acids long. The CDR3 reads CSAEENYGYTF. The CDR3, as DNA: TGCAGCGCTGAGGAGAATTATGGCTACACCTTC.

The chain carries TRBV6-5 and TRBJ1-1, with D unclear. The germline CDR1 and CDR2 sequences are MNHEY and SVGAGI. This CDR3 spans 15 amino acids. V was clipped by 6 bases and J by 5 bases, with 19 bases between them. CDR3 in DNA: TGTGCCAGCAGCTACGGACCCGTCGGGGAAACTGAAGCTTTCTTT. This translates into CASSYGPVGETEAFF.

This clone is a singleton in its sample. J is TRBJ1-4 and V is TRBV29-1, with D unclear. V lost 7 bases and J lost 6, with 12 bases in between. The CDR3 loop spans 12 amino acids. From germline, CDR1 is SQVTM and CDR2 ANQGSEA. The CDR3 bases are TGCAGCGCTTTTGGCGGGGATGAAAAACTGTTTTTT. This gives the protein CSAFGGDEKLFF.

The chain employs TRBV7-6 and TRBJ2-2; D is uncertain. CDR3 length: 15 amino acids. V lost 0 bases and J lost 1, with 6 bases in between. Germline V CDR1 and CDR2: SGHVS, FNYEAQ. CDR3 protein: CASSLAHQNTGELFF. In nucleotides, the CDR3 is TGTGCCAGCAGCTTAGCTCATCAGAACACCGGGGAGCTGTTTTTT.

CDR3 in amino acids: CASTWGRSTDTQYF. As DNA, the CDR3 is TGTGCCAGCACCTGGGGGCGTAGCACAGATACGCAGTATTTT. The chain carries TRBV6-5 and TRBJ2-3; D possibly corresponds to TRBD1 (6 bases). This CDR3 is built from 14 residues. V lost 7 bases and J 0 bases, leaving 11 bases between the germline ends. From germline, CDR1 is MNHEY and CDR2 SVGAGI.

On this clone: One end of the junction does not line up with germline, which may come from a read error. The chain has TRBV2 and TRBJ1-2; tentatively, D is TRBD1 (5 bases). CDR1 is SNHLY and CDR2 is FYNNEI in the germline V gene. This CDR3 is 15 amino acids long. This CDR3 reads CASTEQVTFNYGYTF. The CDR3 DNA reads TGTGCCAGCACTGAACAGGTTACCTTTAACTATGGCTACACCTTC.

The chain couples TRBV5-4 to TRBJ1-1; no definite D call. This CDR3 spans 15 amino acids. Germline CDR1 is SGHNT and CDR2 is YYREEE (reference sequence). Deletions cut 4 bases from V and 4 bases from J, with 17 bases between. The CDR3 DNA is TGTGCCAGCAGCCCCGGTTGGACTGGGAGCACTGAAGCTTTCTTT. It encodes CASSPGWTGSTEAFF.

The CDR3, as DNA: TGTGCCAGCTCACTTCAGGGATTAGGAGATTATAGCAATCAGCCCCAGCATTTT. Translation: CASSLQGLGDYSNQPQHF. This chain joins TRBV18 and TRBJ1-5; TRBD1 is a possible D gene (5 bases). This CDR3 spans 18 amino acids. CDR1 is KGHSH, CDR2 LQKENI, per germline. V lost 4 bases and J 0 bases, leaving 19 bases between the germline ends.

Notes on this clone: At one end the junction does not follow the germline gene, possibly because of a read error. The V call is TRBV2, the J call TRBJ2-3, with 7 nucleotides matching TRBD2. Per germline, CDR1 SNHLY and CDR2 FYNNEI. The CDR3 has 16 residues. In DNA, the CDR3 is TGTGCCAGCAGGGAAGGACTGGCGGGGGGCACAGATACGCAGTATTTT. It encodes CASREGLAGGTDTQYF.

The chain carries TRBV4-1 and TRBJ1-2; weak D call: TRBD1 (6 bases). Germline CDR1 and CDR2: MGHRA and YSYEKL. The CDR3 has 16 amino acids. V lost 1 base to trimming and J lost 4 bases, with 16 bases between them. The CDR3 nucleotides read TGCGCCAGCAGCCAAGGAGGACAGCAGGTGATCTATGGCTACACCTTC. This gives the protein CASSQGGQQVIYGYTF.

This clone was picked up one time. The V and J genes are TRBV3-1 (or the pseudogene TRBV3-2) and TRBJ2-3; no definite D call. The CDR3 consists of 13 residues. V was pared by 3 bases and J by 6 bases, with 10 bases between. Germline CDR1 and CDR2: LGHDT and YNNKEL (reference sequence). The CDR3 coding sequence is TGTGCCAGCAGCCAGCGAACGAGGGATACGCAGTATTTT. Translating gives CASSQRTRDTQYF.

This sequence joins TRBV2 and TRBJ2-3; no firm D call. Trimming took 6 bases from V and 5 from J, leaving 9 bases between them. The germline V gene has CDR1 SNHLY and CDR2 FYNNEI. The CDR3 contains 12 residues. CDR3 in amino acids: CASSGPGDTQYF. The CDR3 DNA is TGTGCCAGCAGCGGCCCGGGAGATACGCAGTATTTT.

This chain connects TRBV12-3 or TRBV12-4 to TRBJ1-2; D is possibly TRBD1 (6 bases). The CDR3 is made up of 13 amino acids. The V end lost 6 bases, the J end lost 2 bases, and 10 bases lay between the germline ends. The CDR3 DNA sequence: TGTGCCAGCAGCCCTACAGGGAACTATGGCTACACCTTC. Its protein is CASSPTGNYGYTF.

The V and J genes are TRBV19 and TRBJ2-5; D remains ambiguous. V was cut by 3 bases and J by 0 bases, with 8 bases left in between. This CDR3 has 14 amino acids. The germline CDR1 and CDR2 sequences are LNHDA and SQIVND (reference sequence). The CDR3, as DNA: TGTGCCAGTAGTATTCTGGCGGACCAAGAGACCCAGTACTTC. As protein: CASSILADQETQYF.

The chain employs TRBV5-8 and TRBJ1-2; D gene ambiguous. The V end was cut by 4 bases, the J end by 5 bases, with 15 bases between. Germline loops: CDR1 SGHTS, CDR2 YDEGEE. The CDR3 has 14 amino acids. The CDR3 spells CASSLVGGRYGYTF. Written as DNA, the CDR3 is TGTGCCAGCAGCCTGGTCGGTGGGAGGTATGGCTACACCTTC.